The present T cell receptor (beta chain) was sequenced within a study of blood T cell repertoires in COVID-19. Background on the study: Samples of COVID-19 (acute and convalescent) were obtained from the United States, Italy and Spain. Sample material is recorded as cDNA or gDNA derived from T cells, B-cell-depleted T cells, or PBMCs.

The CDR3 covers 13 residues. The junction had 8 bases not matched to a gene; V was cut back by 8 bases and J by 5 bases. Authors' methods: How many nucleated cells were present was estimated from reference gene primer amplification. Sequencing was performed with immunoSEQ multiplex PCR; in TCRdb, only in-frame clones are kept and a portion is missing. The D gene and trimming were derived from the DNA, and the V and J assignments and clone size from that table. The top ten hold approximately 15% of the sample, which has roughly 100,000 clones, approximately 80% seen once. The chain employs TRBV23-1 and TRBJ1-1; 7 nucleotides agree with TRBD1. TRBV23-1 is annotated as an ORF whose role is uncertain. The sequencing sample was made of peripheral blood. This clonotype was sampled from an elderly woman with acute or convalescent COVID-19. CDR3 loop: CASGRQGDTEAFF. The CDR3 coding sequence is TGCGCCAGCGGAAGACAGGGAGATACTGAAGCTTTCTTT.